A single sample is the source of the 21 T cell receptor beta chains below, sequenced in a study of control samples from healthy donors and cancer patients. Sequencing was performed with immunoSEQ multiplex PCR; in TCRdb, only in-frame clones are kept and a portion is missing. The sample includes fewer than 200,000 clones, 93% seen only once; the top ten take roughly 3.9%. The sequenced material came from blood. The receptors shown here come from a woman aged 55-75 years in good health.

V and J are TRBV28 and TRBJ2-7; tentatively, D is TRBD1 (5 bases). Deletions cut 3 bases from V and 3 bases from J, with 9 bases between. CDR1 MDHEN and CDR2 SYDVKM come from the germline V gene. There are 13 residues in the CDR3. The CDR3 coding sequence is TGTGCCAGCAGTTTGGGGCAGGGCTACGAGCAGTACTTC. The encoded protein is CASSLGQGYEQYF. Full variable domain (remainder filled in from reference TRBV28 and TRBJ2-7): DVKVTQSSRYLVKRTGEKVFLECVQDMDHENMFWYRQDPGLGLRLIYFSYDVKMKEKGDIPEGYSVSREKKERFSLILESASTNQTSMYLCASSLGQGYEQYFGPGTRLTVT.

The chain recombines TRBV3-1 (or the pseudogene TRBV3-2) with TRBJ1-2; 8 positions agree with TRBD1. This CDR3 contains 17 residues. Germline CDR1 is LGHDT and CDR2 is YNNKEL (reference sequence). The V gene end was trimmed by 6 bases and the J gene end by 4 bases; junction bases not matched to a gene: 16. The CDR3 nucleotides read TGTGCCAGCAGGTCCCGGCAGGGGGCTAGTAATGGCTATGGCTACACCTTC. Translation: CASRSRQGASNGYGYTF.

CDR3 DNA: TGTGCCAGCAGTAGACAGGCTAATTCACCCCTCCACTTT. Its translation: CASSRQANSPLHF. The chain recombines TRBV6-5 with TRBJ1-6, with D possibly matching TRBD1 (6 bases). This CDR3 is 13 amino acids long. Germline lookup yields CDR1 MNHEY and CDR2 SVGAGI. V dropped 5 bases and J dropped 6 bases, with 8 bases sitting between them.

This rearrangement joins TRBV6-6 to TRBJ2-1; TRBD2 agrees at 10 bases. Germline V lookup: CDR1 MNHNY, CDR2 SVGAGI (reference sequence). V lost 5 bases, J lost 7 bases, and 5 bases stayed unmatched. The CDR3 has 14 residues. For the CDR3, the DNA is TGTGCCAGCAGTCCTAGCGGGGGCCGTAATGAGCAGTTCTTC. Its translation is CASSPSGGRNEQFF.

This clone was found once. The V and J genes are TRBV6-1 and TRBJ1-5, with D possibly matching TRBD1 (6 bases). The CDR3 is made up of 14 amino acids. Between the trimmed V and J ends, which lost 2 bases and 8 bases, there was a span of 13 bases. Germline V lookup: CDR1 MNHNS, CDR2 SASEGT. CDR3 loop: CASSEFGGQEPQHF. CDR3 DNA sequence: TGTGCCAGCAGTGAATTCGGGGGGCAAGAGCCCCAGCATTTT.

The V gene is TRBV6-5, the J gene TRBJ2-7, with D uncertain. CDR1 and CDR2 (germline): MNHEY, SVGAGI. Trimming took off 3 bases at V and 7 bases at J, with 7 bases between the two ends. CDR3 length: 11 amino acids. DNA for the CDR3: TGTGCCAGCAGTTATATGGGGGAGCAGTACTTC. Translation: CASSYMGEQYF.

The chain has TRBV5-4 and TRBJ2-1, with unresolved D. The ends were cut back, 6 bases at V and 2 bases at J, with 15 bases in the middle. Looked up from germline, CDR1 is SGHNT and CDR2 is YYREEE (reference sequence). This CDR3 comprises 15 residues. CDR3 sequence: CASILDPFTYNEQFF. Here the CDR3 DNA reads TGTGCCAGCATCCTCGATCCCTTTACCTACAATGAGCAGTTCTTC.

The chain has TRBV7-9 and TRBJ1-5; TRBD1 might be the D (5 bases). Trimming cost V 4 bases and J 2 bases, with 18 bases left between them. Germline CDR1 is SEHNR and CDR2 is FQNEAQ (reference sequence). This CDR3 has 17 amino acids. CDR3 in amino acids: CASSSGRGYFGNQPQHF. The CDR3 DNA is TGTGCCAGCAGCTCGGGACGGGGATACTTTGGCAATCAGCCCCAGCATTTT.

CDR3 sequence reads: CASSTGGRNEQFF. The CDR3 DNA reads as TGTGCCAGCTCAACCGGGGGGCGCAATGAGCAGTTCTTC. This chain uses TRBV18 with TRBJ2-1, with a tentative D call TRBD2 (7 bases). Trimming cost V 5 bases and J 6 bases, with 11 bases left between them. The germline V gene encodes CDR1 KGHSH and CDR2 LQKENI. CDR3 size: 13 residues.

The chain joins TRBV25-1 to TRBJ2-7; unclear D gene. This CDR3 spans 13 amino acids. From germline, CDR1 is MGHDK and CDR2 SYGVNS. V was clipped by 5 bases and J by 0 bases, with 8 bases between them. DNA for the CDR3: TGTGCCAGCAGTTACCAGAGCTCCTACGAGCAGTACTTC. Translated: CASSYQSSYEQYF.

This clone was recorded a few times. The chain uses TRBV24-1 and TRBJ2-5, with D tentatively TRBD1 (6 bases). This CDR3 region has 17 residues. Trimming cost V 3 bases and J 2 bases, with 18 bases left between them. Germline V lookup: CDR1 KGHDR, CDR2 SFDVKD. The CDR3 loop reads CATSDRNDRSLQETQYF. The CDR3 coding sequence is TGTGCCACCAGTGATAGAAATGACAGGTCCCTACAAGAGACCCAGTACTTC.

V and J are TRBV6-6 and TRBJ2-1; D may match TRBD1 or TRBD2 (5 bases each). The germline V and J ends were trimmed by 6 bases and 4 bases, with 16 bases remaining between them. CDR3 size: 15 residues. The germline CDR1 and CDR2 sequences are MNHNY and SVGAGI (reference sequence). This chain's CDR3 is CASRDRGLGYNEQFF. Here the CDR3 DNA reads TGTGCCAGCAGGGATCGGGGCTTGGGGTACAATGAGCAGTTCTTC.

This rearrangement joins TRBV19 to TRBJ2-1, with D maybe TRBD1 (6 bases). Germline CDR1 LNHDA, CDR2 SQIVND (reference sequence). With 3 bases removed from V and 4 bases from J, the gap between germline ends came to 10 bases. CDR3 length equals 14 residues. This CDR3 reads CASSIPGVYNEQFF. The CDR3 DNA follows: TGTGCCAGTAGTATCCCAGGGGTTTACAATGAGCAGTTCTTC.

The chain is built from TRBV6-6 and TRBJ1-1, with D hard to call. The germline gives CDR1 MNHNY, CDR2 SVGAGI (reference sequence). CDR3 length: 13 amino acids. V gave up 0 bases and J gave up 4 bases, with 6 bases separating them. The CDR3 protein is CASSYSSSTEAFF. The CDR3 coding sequence is TGTGCCAGCAGTTACTCGAGCAGCACTGAAGCTTTCTTT.

The rearrangement joins TRBV6-5 to TRBJ2-7, with 7 bases fitting TRBD1. The germline gives CDR1 MNHEY, CDR2 SVGAGI. The CDR3 length is 15 residues. V was clipped by 2 bases and J by 3 bases; unmatched bases: 7. This chain's CDR3 is CASSYNRDSDYEQYF. CDR3 bases: TGTGCCAGCAGTTACAACCGGGACAGTGACTACGAGCAGTACTTC.

The rearrangement joins TRBV5-1 to TRBJ2-5; no firm D call. Germline assignment: CDR1 SGHRS and CDR2 YFSETQ. Trimming removed 0 bases from V and 5 bases from J, with 11 bases in between. This CDR3 has 14 amino acids. In nucleotides, the CDR3 is TGCGCCAGCAGCTTGGAGGCTACCTGGGAGACCCAGTACTTC. Protein: CASSLEATWETQYF.

This chain uses TRBV6-2 or TRBV6-3 with TRBJ1-1; D gene unclear. Trimming cost V 0 bases and J 3 bases, with 8 bases left between them. CDR1 MNHEY and CDR2 SVGEGT come from the germline V gene. The CDR3 has 14 residues. CDR3 in DNA: TGTGCCAGCAGTTACTCTATAATGTACACTGAAGCTTTCTTT. This gives the protein CASSYSIMYTEAFF.

The genes are TRBV2 and TRBJ1-1; 7 nucleotides agree with TRBD1. The CDR3 loop spans 14 amino acids. With V trimmed by 8 bases and J by 4 bases, 10 bases remained unmatched. Germline CDR1 is SNHLY and CDR2 is FYNNEI. The CDR3 loop reads CASALTGVVTEAFF. The CDR3 DNA reads as TGTGCCAGCGCTCTAACAGGGGTGGTCACTGAAGCTTTCTTT.

This chain links TRBV6-5 with TRBJ1-2; 7 nucleotides agree with TRBD1. After removal of 5 bases from V and 2 bases from J, the junction contained 2 bases not matched to a gene. This CDR3 region has 13 residues. Germline-derived CDR1 and CDR2 are MNHEY and SVGAGI. CDR3 nucleotides: TGTGCCAGCAGTACGACAGGGAACTATGGCTACACCTTC. Translated: CASSTTGNYGYTF.

The gene calls are TRBV7-2 and TRBJ2-3; D may be TRBD1 (8 bases). The germline V and J ends were trimmed by 5 bases and 4 bases, with 25 bases remaining between them. Germline CDR1 is SGHTA and CDR2 is FQGNSA. The length of the CDR3 is 18 residues. The CDR3 sequence: CASSPPQGGAGISDTQYF. The CDR3, as DNA: TGTGCCAGCAGCCCTCCACAGGGGGGAGCGGGGATTTCAGATACGCAGTATTTT.

This clone was seen a single time. The chain recombines TRBV2 with TRBJ2-7; D might be TRBD1 or TRBD2, each matching 5 bases. Per the germline V gene, CDR1 is SNHLY and CDR2 is FYNNEI. With 0 bases removed from V and 3 bases from J, the gap between germline ends came to 12 bases. CDR3 length: 15 amino acids. As DNA, the CDR3 is TGTGCCAGCAGTGAAGCTACCGGGACCCTCTACGAGCAGTACTTC. The encoded protein is CASSEATGTLYEQYF.